This T cell receptor (beta chain) was recovered during a study of blood T cell repertoires in COVID-19. TCRdb's table, derived via immunoSEQ multiplex PCR, lists solely in-frame clones and lacks some. The table lists under 350,000 clones, 70% to 90% of them singletons, with around 4.5% in the top ten. The count of this clone is one. The ends were cut back, 0 bases at V and 1 base at J, with 9 bases in the middle. There are 15 residues in the CDR3. Germline lookup yields CDR1 SGHRS and CDR2 YFSETQ. Cohort placement rested on clinical history that participants reported themselves. The V call is TRBV5-1, the J call TRBJ2-3; D might be TRBD2 (5 bases). The sequencing input was PBMCs or T cells enriched from blood (not recorded which). The TCR sequence derives from a woman in her forties with acute COVID-19. This chain's CDR3 is CASSLDGIRTDTQYF. Here the CDR3 DNA reads TGCGCCAGCAGCTTGGACGGGATTCGCACAGATACGCAGTATTTT.